The entry below describes one T cell receptor (beta chain). Its target antigen remains unknown. Sequence at one end of the junction differs from germline and may be a read error. Libraries were prepared through PCR. The sequencer was an Illumina HiSeq 2000. TCRdb handled the public reads itself, with Q25 trimming in fastp and clone calling in MiXCR, and kept productive beta chains. Rows with a matching CDR3 protein are joined into one entry that keeps the most common DNA and genes. The sample records some 90,000 distinct CDR3 sequences, under 55% of which are singletons. The ten most abundant clones make up 9.5% to 13% of the sample. The sample originates from a study of CDR3 diversity in severe acne (dated 2019 in TCRdb). The CDR3 goes from the cysteine to the phenylalanine over 17 residues. Only the CDR3 portion is preserved as DNA: 51 bases, with reading frame beginning at the first base. The germline V gene (reference sequence) provides CDR1 SEHNR and CDR2 FQNEAQ.

The receptor's source is a male donor with severe acne vulgaris. The V gene is TRBV7-9 and the J gene is TRBJ2-7; no confident D gene assignment can be made. Material: blood. The CDR3 amino acid sequence is: CASSQDGPPLGAYEQYF. DNA sequence: TGCGCCAGCAGCCAAGATGGGCCCCCCCTCGGTGCCTACGAGCAGTACTTC.